This T cell receptor beta chain was retrieved from a study of identical twins. TCRdb processed the 5' RACE reads anew with MiXCR; each CDR3 protein has one entry. Found here are 690,000 or so distinct CDR3 sequences, 8.5% to 9% of them singletons; the top ten hold around 0.98%. Trimming at V came to 0 bases and at J to 7 bases, leaving 3 bases not matched to a gene. CDR1 and CDR2 (germline): GTSNPN, SVGIG (reference sequence). CDR3 size: 14 residues. These data were likewise used in another study, on yellow fever vaccine responses in identical twins.

This TCR was recovered from a young woman in good health. The sample comprised PBMCs. The chain has TRBV30 and TRBJ2-2; 9 bases align to TRBD1. The CDR3 reads CAWSVQGAGGELFF. The CDR3 bases are TGTGCCTGGAGTGTACAGGGGGCGGGCGGGGAGCTGTTTTTT.